These 8 T cell receptor beta chains were sequenced from one sample in a study of shared T cell receptors in the human thymus. The protocol was immunoSEQ multiplex PCR, while the TCRdb copy is restricted to in-frame clones and leaves out a portion. The sample records 500,000 to 750,000 clones, 70% to 90% being singletons. This same sample was also taken into another study, of human thymus T cells.

Material for sequencing was thymocytes. These receptors originate from a boy in the first two years of life with a congenital heart defect.

The J gene is TRBJ2-7, the V gene TRBV14; 10 nucleotides align to TRBD2. The CDR3 has 15 residues. Trimming cost V 1 base and J 6 bases; bases outside gene matches: 6. From germline, CDR1 is SGHDN and CDR2 FVKESK. The CDR3 nucleotides are TGTGCCAGCAGCCAAGGGGGGCCTAGCGGGAGCGAGCAGTACTTC. Its protein is CASSQGGPSGSEQYF.

This rearrangement joins TRBV4-3 to TRBJ2-7, with 8 bases lining up with TRBD1. V lost 1 base to trimming and J lost 3 bases; unmatched junction nucleotides: 11. CDR3 length: 17 amino acids. Germline CDR1 and CDR2: LGHNA and YSLEER. The CDR3 DNA reads as TGCGCCAGCAGCCAAGGGTTTGAGACAGGGGACCTCTACGAGCAGTACTTC. This sequence encodes CASSQGFETGDLYEQYF.

The genes are TRBV18 and TRBJ2-2, with D possibly TRBD1 on 6 matching bases. Germline CDR1 is KGHSH and CDR2 is LQKENI. The CDR3 is 16 amino acids. Trimming shortened V by 3 bases and J by 5 bases, and 16 bases separated the two germline ends. DNA for the CDR3: TGTGCCAGCTCACCTTCTAGCCCTGACAGGACCGGGGAGCTGTTTTTT. Translation: CASSPSSPDRTGELFF.

DNA for the CDR3: TGTGCCAGCAGCCCGAGGACTAGCGGGAGTCAAAAGGTTCCCGAGCAGTACTTC. Translated, it gives CASSPRTSGSQKVPEQYF. The V gene is TRBV27, the J gene TRBJ2-7; 13 positions agree with TRBD2. The CDR3 sequence is 18 residues long. J gave up 6 bases and V 6 bases, and 17 bases lay outside the gene matches. CDR1 and CDR2 from the germline V gene are MNHEY and SMNVEV (reference sequence).

This chain links TRBV7-3 with TRBJ1-2, with D possibly TRBD1 on 5 matching bases. Germline V gives CDR1 SGHTA, CDR2 FQGTGA. V was shortened by 8 bases and J by 4 bases, with 14 bases between the two germline ends. The CDR3 runs to 13 residues. CDR3 sequence reads: CASPNGGSYGYTF. CDR3 DNA: TGTGCCAGCCCAAACGGGGGGAGCTATGGCTACACCTTC.

The chain has TRBV13 and TRBJ2-1; 14 bases line up with TRBD2. This CDR3 region has 15 residues. V was pared by 4 bases and J by 8 bases, with 4 bases of the junction left unmatched. Germline V gene lookup returns CDR1 PRHDT and CDR2 FYEKMQ (reference sequence). CDR3 region: CASSSTSGRADEQFF. The CDR3 DNA follows: TGTGCCAGCAGCTCGACTAGCGGGAGGGCCGATGAGCAGTTCTTC.

This clone was seen only a few times. The genes are TRBV4-2 and TRBJ2-3, with TRBD2 identical over 15 bases. This CDR3 is 21 amino acids long. The V gene end was trimmed by 3 bases and the J gene end by 5 bases; junction bases not matched to a gene: 18. In germline, CDR1 is LGHNA, CDR2 YNFKEQ. CDR3 sequence: CASSQQRPGTSGRLSRDTQYF. The CDR3 DNA sequence: TGTGCCAGCAGCCAGCAACGACCAGGGACTAGCGGGAGGTTGAGCCGAGATACGCAGTATTTT.

The V call is TRBV27, the J call TRBJ2-7; 7 positions agree with TRBD2. The CDR3 is 15 amino acids. Germline V gene data show CDR1 as MNHEY and CDR2 as SMNVEV (reference sequence). Germline trimming cut 8 bases from V and 0 bases from J; bases unmatched to any gene: 10. The CDR3 protein is CASGGPGEGSYEQYF. The CDR3 DNA sequence: TGTGCCAGCGGCGGCCCGGGGGAGGGCTCCTACGAGCAGTACTTC.